This T cell receptor beta chain was profiled in a study of blood T cells in healthy people across ages. Germline CDR1 reads MGHDK; CDR2 reads SYGVNS. CDR3 size: 17 residues. The junction had 9 bases not matched to a gene; V was cut back by 1 base and J by 1 base. As for this clonotype: What it binds is unknown.

Donors were systemically healthy Caucasian individuals from Russia aged 6 to 90 years. Together with a sample-barcoded 5' primer, a J-beta primer mix was included in a second PCR lasting about 6 to 11 cycles. TCRdb re-analysed the 5' RACE reads in MiXCR, keeping a single row per CDR3 protein. The data hold hundreds of thousands of distinct CDR3 sequences, with 48% observed a single time. The study, taken as a whole, reports: Whereas aged donors had fewer naive CD4+ cells, long-lived donors had more of them and higher diversity.

The sequence came from a man aged 25 to 40 in good health. The material sequenced was blood. The rearrangement uses TRBV25-1 and TRBJ2-7; the match to TRBD1 covers 8 bases. The CDR3 sequence is CASSELEGTGESYEQYF. The CDR3 DNA sequence: TGTGCCAGCAGTGAATTAGAAGGGACAGGAGAATCCTACGAGCAGTACTTC.